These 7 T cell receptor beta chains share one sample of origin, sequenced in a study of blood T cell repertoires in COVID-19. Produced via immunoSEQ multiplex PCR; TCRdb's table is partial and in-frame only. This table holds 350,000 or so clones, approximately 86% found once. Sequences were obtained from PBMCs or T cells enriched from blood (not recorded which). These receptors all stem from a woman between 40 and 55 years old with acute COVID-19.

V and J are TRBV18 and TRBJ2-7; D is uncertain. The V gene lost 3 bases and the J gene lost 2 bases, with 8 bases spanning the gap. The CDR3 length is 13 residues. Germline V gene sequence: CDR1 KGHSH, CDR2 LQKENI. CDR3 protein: CASSPTRTYEQYF. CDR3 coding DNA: TGTGCCAGCTCACCGACTCGCACCTACGAGCAGTACTTC. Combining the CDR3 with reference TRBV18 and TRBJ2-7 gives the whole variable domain NAGVMQNPRHLVRRRGQEARLRCSPMKGHSHVYWYRQLPEEGLKFMVYLQKENIIDESGMPKERFSAEFPKEGPSILRIQQVVRGDSAAYFCASSPTRTYEQYFGPGTRLTVT.

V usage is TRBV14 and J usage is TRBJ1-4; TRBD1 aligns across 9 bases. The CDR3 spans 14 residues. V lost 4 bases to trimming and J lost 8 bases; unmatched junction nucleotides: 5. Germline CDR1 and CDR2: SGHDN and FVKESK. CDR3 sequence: CASSPRQGGEKLFF. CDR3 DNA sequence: TGTGCCAGCAGCCCTCGACAGGGGGGCGAAAAACTGTTTTTT.

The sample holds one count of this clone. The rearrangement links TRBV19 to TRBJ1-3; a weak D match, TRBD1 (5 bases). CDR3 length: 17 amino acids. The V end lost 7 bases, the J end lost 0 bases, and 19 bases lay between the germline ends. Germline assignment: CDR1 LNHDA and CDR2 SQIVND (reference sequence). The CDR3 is CASIPWAGPTSGNTIYF. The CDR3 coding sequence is TGTGCCAGTATCCCTTGGGCAGGGCCGACCTCTGGAAACACCATATATTTT.

CDR3 coding DNA: TGTGCCAGCAGCCTCACAGGGGCGAATTCACCCCTCCACTTT. Amino acids: CASSLTGANSPLHF. This chain joins TRBV7-3 and TRBJ1-6, with TRBD1 matching 7 bases. CDR1 and CDR2 from the germline V gene are SGHTA and FQGTGA. The CDR3 totals 14 residues. Losses at the gene ends were 5 bases for V and 7 bases for J; bases not matched to a gene: 5.

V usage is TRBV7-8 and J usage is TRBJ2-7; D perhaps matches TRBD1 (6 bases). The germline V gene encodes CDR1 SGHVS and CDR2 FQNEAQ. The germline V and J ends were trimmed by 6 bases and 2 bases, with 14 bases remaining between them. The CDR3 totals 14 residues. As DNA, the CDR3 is TGTGCCAGCAGGCGGACAGAATCCCCCTACGAGCAGTACTTC. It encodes CASRRTESPYEQYF.

The CDR3 here is CASRPSVEWGEQFF. CDR3 in DNA: TGTGCCAGCAGGCCCTCAGTTGAATGGGGCGAGCAGTTCTTC. This chain links TRBV27 with TRBJ2-1, with D possibly being TRBD1 (5 bases). CDR3 length: 14 amino acids. With 6 bases removed from V and 10 bases from J, the gap between germline ends came to 19 bases. CDR1 MNHEY and CDR2 SMNVEV come from the germline V gene (reference sequence).

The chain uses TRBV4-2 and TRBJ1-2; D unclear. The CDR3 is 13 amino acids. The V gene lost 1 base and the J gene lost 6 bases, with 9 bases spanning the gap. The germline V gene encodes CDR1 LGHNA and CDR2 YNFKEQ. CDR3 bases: TGTGCCAGCAGCCAAGGGTTGGCAGATGGCTACACCTTC. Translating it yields CASSQGLADGYTF.